This T cell receptor (beta chain) was identified in a study of blood T cell repertoires in COVID-19. Study summary: From the United States, Italy and Spain came samples of acute and convalescent COVID-19. T cells, B-cell-depleted T cells, or PBMCs supplied cDNA or gDNA.

Germline values: CDR1 MNHEY, CDR2 SMNVEV (reference sequence). The ends were cut back, 6 bases at V and 0 bases at J, with 11 bases in the middle. CDR3 length: 14 residues. As originally analysed: Nucleated cell number was recorded as an estimate derived from reference gene primer amplification. The data were produced by immunoSEQ multiplex PCR, yet TCRdb's version contains in-frame clones alone and is incomplete. D and trimming were read from the DNA, whereas the V and J calls and clone size are those reported in that table. In the table there are 250,000 to 350,000 clones, around 85% of which are singletons. A Seattle source enrolled patients during active infection and followed them longitudinally.

The sequencing input was peripheral blood. The chain joins TRBV27 to TRBJ1-2; unclear D gene. The source of this sequence is a human donor with COVID-19, enrolled during active disease. The donor label of this sample is uncertain. The CDR3 loop is CASRNISANYGYTF. CDR3 nucleotide sequence: TGTGCCAGCAGAAACATTTCAGCTAACTATGGCTACACCTTC.